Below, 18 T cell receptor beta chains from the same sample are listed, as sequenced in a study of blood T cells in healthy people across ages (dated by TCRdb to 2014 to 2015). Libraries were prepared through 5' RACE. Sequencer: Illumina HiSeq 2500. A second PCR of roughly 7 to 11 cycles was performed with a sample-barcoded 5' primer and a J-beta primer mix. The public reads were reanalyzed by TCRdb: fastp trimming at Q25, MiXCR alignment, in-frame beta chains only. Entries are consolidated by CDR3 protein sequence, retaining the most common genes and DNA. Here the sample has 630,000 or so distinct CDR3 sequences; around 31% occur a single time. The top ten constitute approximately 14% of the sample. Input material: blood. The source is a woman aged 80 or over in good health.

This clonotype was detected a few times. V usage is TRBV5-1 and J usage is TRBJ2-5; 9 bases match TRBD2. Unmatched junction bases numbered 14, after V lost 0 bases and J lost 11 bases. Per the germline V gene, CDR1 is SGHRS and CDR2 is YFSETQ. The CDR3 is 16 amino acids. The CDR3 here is CASSLVASGAYNEQYF. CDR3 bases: TGCGCCAGCAGCTTGGTGGCTAGCGGGGCCTACAATGAGCAGTACTTC.

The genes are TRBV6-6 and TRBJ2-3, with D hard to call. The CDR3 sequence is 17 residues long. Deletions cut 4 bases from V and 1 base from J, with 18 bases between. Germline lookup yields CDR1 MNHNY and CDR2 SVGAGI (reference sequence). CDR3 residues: CASSFLGAQTGTDTQYF. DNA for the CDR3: TGTGCCAGCAGTTTCCTAGGAGCGCAGACCGGCACAGATACGCAGTATTTT.

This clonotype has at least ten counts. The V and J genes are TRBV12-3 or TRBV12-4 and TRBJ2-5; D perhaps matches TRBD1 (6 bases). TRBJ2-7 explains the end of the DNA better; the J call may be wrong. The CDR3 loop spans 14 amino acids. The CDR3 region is CASSLRGLRDEQYF. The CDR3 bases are TGTGCCAGCAGCCTCAGGGGCCTAAGGGACGAGCAGTACTTC.

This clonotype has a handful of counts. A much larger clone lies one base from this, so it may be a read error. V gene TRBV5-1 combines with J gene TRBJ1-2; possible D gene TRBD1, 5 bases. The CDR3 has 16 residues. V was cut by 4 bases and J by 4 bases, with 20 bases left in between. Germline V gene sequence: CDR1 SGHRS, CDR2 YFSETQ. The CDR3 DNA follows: TGCGCCAGCAGCGCCGGGCCGGGACTTTCTTGCTATGGCTACACCTTC. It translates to CASSAGPGLSCYGYTF.

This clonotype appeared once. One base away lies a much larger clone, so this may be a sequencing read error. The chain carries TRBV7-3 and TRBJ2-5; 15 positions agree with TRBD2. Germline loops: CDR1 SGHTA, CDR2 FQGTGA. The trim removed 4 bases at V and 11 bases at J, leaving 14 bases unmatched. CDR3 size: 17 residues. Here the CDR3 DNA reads TGTGCCAGCAGCTCCGGGACTAGCGGGGGGTACGGAGATGAGCAGTACTTC. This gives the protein CASSSGTSGGYGDEQYF. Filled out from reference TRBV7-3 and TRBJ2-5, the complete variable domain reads GAGVSQTPSNKVTEKGKYVELRCDPISGHTALYWYRQSLGQGPEFLIYFQGTGAADDSGLPNDRFFAVRPEGSVSTLKIQRTERGDSAVYLCASSSGTSGGYGDEQYFGPGTRLLVL.

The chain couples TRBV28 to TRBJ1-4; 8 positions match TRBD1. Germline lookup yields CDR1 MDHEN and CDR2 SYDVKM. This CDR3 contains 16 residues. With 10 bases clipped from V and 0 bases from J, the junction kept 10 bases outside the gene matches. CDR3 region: CATARAGGATNEKLFF. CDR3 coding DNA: TGTGCCACCGCCCGGGCAGGGGGCGCAACTAATGAAAAACTGTTTTTT.

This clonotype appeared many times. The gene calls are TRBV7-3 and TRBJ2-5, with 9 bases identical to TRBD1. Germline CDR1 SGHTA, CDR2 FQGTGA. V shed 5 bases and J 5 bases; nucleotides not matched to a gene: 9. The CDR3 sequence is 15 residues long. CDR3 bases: TGTGCCAGCAGCCCCAGGCTCGGGACAGGGGAGACCCAGTACTTC. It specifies CASSPRLGTGETQYF.

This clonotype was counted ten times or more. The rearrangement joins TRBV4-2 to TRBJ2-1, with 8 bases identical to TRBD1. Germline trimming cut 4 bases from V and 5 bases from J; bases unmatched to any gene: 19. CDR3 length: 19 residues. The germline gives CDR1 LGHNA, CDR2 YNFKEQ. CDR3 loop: CASSPSGTGGPTPHNEQFF. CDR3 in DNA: TGTGCCAGCAGCCCATCCGGGACAGGAGGACCAACCCCCCACAATGAGCAGTTCTTC.

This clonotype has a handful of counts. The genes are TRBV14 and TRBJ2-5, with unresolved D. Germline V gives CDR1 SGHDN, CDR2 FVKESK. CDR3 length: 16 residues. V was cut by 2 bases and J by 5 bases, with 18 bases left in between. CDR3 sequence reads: CASSQPGKGYWETQYF. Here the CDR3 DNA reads TGTGCCAGCAGCCAACCTGGAAAAGGGTATTGGGAGACCCAGTACTTC.

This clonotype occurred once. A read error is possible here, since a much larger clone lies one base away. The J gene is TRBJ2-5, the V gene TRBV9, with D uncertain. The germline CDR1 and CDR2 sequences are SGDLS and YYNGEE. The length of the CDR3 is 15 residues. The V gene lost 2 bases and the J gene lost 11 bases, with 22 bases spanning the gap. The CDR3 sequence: CASSVDESFSYGQYF. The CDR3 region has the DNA TGTGCCAGCAGCGTGGACGAGTCTTTCTCCTACGGGCAGTACTTC.

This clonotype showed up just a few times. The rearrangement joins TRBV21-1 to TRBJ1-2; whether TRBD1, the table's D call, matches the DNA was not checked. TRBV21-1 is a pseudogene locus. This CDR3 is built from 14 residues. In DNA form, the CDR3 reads TGTGCCAGCAGCAGAGGGGGGAATATGGATGGCTACACCTTC. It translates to CASSRGGNMDGYTF.

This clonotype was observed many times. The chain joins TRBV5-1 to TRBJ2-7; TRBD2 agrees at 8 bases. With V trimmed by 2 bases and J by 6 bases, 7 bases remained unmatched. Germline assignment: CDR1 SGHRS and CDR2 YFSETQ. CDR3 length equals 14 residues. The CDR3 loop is CASSFSGVQGEQYF. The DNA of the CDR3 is TGCGCCAGCAGCTTTAGCGGGGTGCAAGGCGAGCAGTACTTC.

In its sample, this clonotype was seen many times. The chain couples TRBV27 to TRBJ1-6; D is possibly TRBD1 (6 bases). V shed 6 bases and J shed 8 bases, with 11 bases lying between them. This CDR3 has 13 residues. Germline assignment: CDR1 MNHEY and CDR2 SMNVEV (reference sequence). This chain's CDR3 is CASSRPGDSPLHF. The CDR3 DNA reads TGTGCCAGCAGCCGCCCAGGGGATTCACCCCTCCACTTT.

CDR3 sequence reads: CATAWTGPHQPQHF. The CDR3 nucleotides are TGTGCCACGGCATGGACAGGGCCCCATCAGCCCCAGCATTTT. The gene calls are TRBV15 and TRBJ1-5; 8 positions match TRBD1. The CDR3 length is 14 residues. The ends lost 9 bases at V and 5 bases at J; junction bases unmatched: 9. The germline gives CDR1 LNHNV, CDR2 YYDKDF (reference sequence).

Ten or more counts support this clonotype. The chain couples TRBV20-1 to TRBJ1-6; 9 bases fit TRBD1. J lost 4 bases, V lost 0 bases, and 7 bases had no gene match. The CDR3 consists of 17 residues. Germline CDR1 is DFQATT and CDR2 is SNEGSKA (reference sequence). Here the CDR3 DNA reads TGCAGTGCTAGAGACCCGCGACAGGGGGGATATAATTCACCCCTCCACTTT. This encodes CSARDPRQGGYNSPLHF.

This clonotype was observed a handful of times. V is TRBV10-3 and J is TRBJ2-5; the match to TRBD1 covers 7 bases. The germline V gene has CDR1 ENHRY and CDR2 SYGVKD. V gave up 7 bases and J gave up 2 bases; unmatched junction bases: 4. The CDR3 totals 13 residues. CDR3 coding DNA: TGTGCCATCAACGACAGGGATCAAGAGACCCAGTACTTC. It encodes CAINDRDQETQYF.

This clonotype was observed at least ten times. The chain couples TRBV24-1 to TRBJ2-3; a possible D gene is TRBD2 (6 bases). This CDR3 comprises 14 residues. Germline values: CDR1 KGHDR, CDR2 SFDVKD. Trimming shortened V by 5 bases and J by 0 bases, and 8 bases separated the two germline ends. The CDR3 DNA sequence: TGTGCCACCAGTGCGGAGGGGAGCACAGATACGCAGTATTTT. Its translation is CATSAEGSTDTQYF.

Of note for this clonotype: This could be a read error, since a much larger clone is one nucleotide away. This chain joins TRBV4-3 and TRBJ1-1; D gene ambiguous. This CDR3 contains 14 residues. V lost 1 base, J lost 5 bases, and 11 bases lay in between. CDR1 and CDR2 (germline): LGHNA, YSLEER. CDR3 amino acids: CASSQGHIGTEAFF. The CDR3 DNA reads TGCGCCAGCAGCCAAGGCCACATCGGGACTGAAGCTTTCTTT.